What follows describes a single T cell receptor (beta chain). Its specificity is not known. The PCR was carried out with 60 Vbeta primers and 13 Jbeta primers. Method: immunoSEQ multiplex PCR; TCRdb's copy keeps in-frame clones and lacks some. The sample records nearly 200,000 clones, about 89% being singletons. These data are taken from a study of cytomegalovirus exposure and HLA in healthy donors. About the research overall: Of several hundred genotyped donors, 65% to 85% clustered with self-reported Caucasian donors. Findings and caveats of the study: Previous analysis showed most TCR beta V segments were productive about 87% or about 30% of the time. A few CMV-associated chains were confirmed in vitro to be specific for CMV antigens.

The CDR3 has 21 amino acids. The V gene end was trimmed by 4 bases and the J gene end by 0 bases; junction bases not matched to a gene: 18. Germline lookup yields CDR1 LNHDA and CDR2 SQIVND (reference sequence). J is TRBJ1-5 and V is TRBV19, with 10 positions matching TRBD1. The sequence came from a man aged 25 to 40 in good health and CMV-seronegative. Sequenced material: PBMCs. CDR3: CASSTLRDRGQLLYSNQPQHF. As DNA, the CDR3 is TGTGCCAGTAGTACCCTCCGGGACAGGGGTCAACTCTTATATAGCAATCAGCCCCAGCATTTT.